The 19 T cell receptor beta chains given below trace back to one sample, sequenced in a study of shared clonotypes between healthy human individuals. Profiling relied on immunoSEQ multiplex PCR, and the TCRdb table lists in-frame clones only, not all of them. Of about 2 million clones detected, 85% to 95% appear once; the ten largest clones hold roughly 1%. CD8 cells regarded as naive lacked CD45RO, were positively chosen for CCR7, and omitted terminally differentiated effector memory CD45RA+ cells. The sequenced sample consisted of naive CD8+ T cells sorted from blood. These TCRs come from a man between 18 and 29 years old in good health.

V usage is TRBV10-3 and J usage is TRBJ2-7, with 8 bases aligning to TRBD1. The CDR3 spans 16 residues. V lost 3 bases and J lost 7; bases outside the gene matches: 14. From germline, CDR1 is ENHRY and CDR2 SYGVKD. CDR3 region: CAISELPPDRVLEQYF. CDR3 bases: TGTGCCATCAGTGAACTACCACCGGACAGGGTTCTGGAGCAGTACTTC.

For this clone: Other nucleotide sequences in the sample specify the same CDR3. The rearrangement links TRBV6-5 to TRBJ2-7; 7 bases are a match to TRBD2. The junction had 1 base not matched to a gene; V was cut back by 4 bases and J by 7 bases. Germline CDR1 is MNHEY and CDR2 is SVGAGI. This CDR3 is 11 amino acids long. The CDR3 DNA follows: TGTGCCAGCAGTTCCGGGGGGGAGCAGTACTTC. Translating gives CASSSGGEQYF.

This chain joins TRBV5-1 and TRBJ1-3, with 7 nucleotides matching TRBD1. CDR1 and CDR2 (germline): SGHRS, YFSETQ. The CDR3 spans 15 residues. With 4 bases clipped from V and 3 bases from J, the junction kept 7 bases outside the gene matches. CDR3 loop: CASSPGQVFGNTIYF. CDR3 sequence (DNA): TGCGCCAGCAGCCCCGGACAGGTCTTTGGAAACACCATATATTTT.

The chain links TRBV14 to TRBJ2-7; D remains unclear. This CDR3 has 13 residues. The germline V gene has CDR1 SGHDN and CDR2 FVKESK. V was shortened by 5 bases and J by 3 bases, with 11 bases between the two germline ends. CDR3 nucleotides: TGTGCCAGCAGCGTTCGACTGGGCTACGAGCAGTACTTC. The encoded protein is CASSVRLGYEQYF.

On this clone: This specimen includes other DNA sequences encoding the same CDR3. The chain has TRBV5-6 and TRBJ2-7, with 9 bases fitting TRBD1. The CDR3 sequence is 13 residues long. Germline-derived CDR1 and CDR2 are SGHDT and YYEEEE. J gave up 2 bases and V 5 bases, and 2 bases lay outside the gene matches. The CDR3 is CASSWDRAYEQYF. The CDR3 coding sequence is TGTGCCAGCAGTTGGGACAGGGCCTACGAGCAGTACTTC.

The genes are TRBV9 and TRBJ2-7, with TRBD1 as a possible D gene (6 bases). Germline values: CDR1 SGDLS, CDR2 YYNGEE. CDR3 length: 16 residues. The ends were cut back, 3 bases at V and 2 bases at J, with 18 bases in the middle. CDR3 DNA sequence: TGTGCCAGCAGCGGGGGACACAGGGATAGCGCCTACGAGCAGTACTTC. Amino acids: CASSGGHRDSAYEQYF.

The chain is built from TRBV9 and TRBJ2-1; 9 nucleotides align to TRBD2. CDR1 SGDLS and CDR2 YYNGEE come from the germline V gene. Trimming cost V 0 bases and J 8 bases; bases outside gene matches: 6. The CDR3 totals 15 residues. The CDR3 here is CASSVDTSGLYEQFF. The CDR3 DNA is TGTGCCAGCAGCGTAGATACTAGCGGGTTGTATGAGCAGTTCTTC. The full variable domain, completed using reference TRBV9 and TRBJ2-1, is DSGVTQTPKHLITATGQRVTLRCSPRSGDLSVYWYQQSLDQGLQFLIQYYNGEERAKGNILERFSAQQFPDLHSELNLSSLELGDSALYFCASSVDTSGLYEQFFGPGTRLTVL.

This clone has more than one count but fewer than ten. The V and J genes are TRBV5-6 and TRBJ2-2; 7 bases line up with TRBD1. The CDR3 is 15 residues long. Per germline, CDR1 SGHDT and CDR2 YYEEEE. With V trimmed by 5 bases and J by 3 bases, 7 bases remained unmatched. The CDR3 DNA follows: TGTGCCAGCAGGTCCAACAGGGGAGACACCGGGGAGCTGTTTTTT. Amino acid sequence: CASRSNRGDTGELFF. Full variable domain (missing parts from reference TRBV5-6 and TRBJ2-2): DAGVTQSPTHLIKTRGQQVTLRCSPKSGHDTVSWYQQALGQGPQFIFQYYEEEERQRGNFPDRFSGHQFPNYSSELNVNALLLGDSALYLCASRSNRGDTGELFFGEGSRLTVL.

As regards this clone: Other DNA sequences in this specimen translate into the identical CDR3. The chain carries TRBV6-5 and TRBJ1-1; D is uncertain. V lost 3 bases, J lost 1 base, and 3 bases lay in between. The CDR3 spans 12 residues. The germline V gene encodes CDR1 MNHEY and CDR2 SVGAGI. As DNA, the CDR3 is TGTGCCAGCAGTTATACGAACACTGAAGCTTTCTTT. This codes for CASSYTNTEAFF.

In its sample, this clone was seen once. The genes are TRBV25-1 and TRBJ2-7; D unresolved. The germline gives CDR1 MGHDK, CDR2 SYGVNS. The CDR3 has 13 amino acids. V was cut by 5 bases and J by 0 bases, with 8 bases left in between. CDR3 bases: TGTGCCAGCAGTCAAGGTCTCTCCTACGAGCAGTACTTC. Its protein is CASSQGLSYEQYF.

The rearrangement joins TRBV30 to TRBJ1-6; 12 bases fit TRBD1. Trimming took 3 bases from V and 1 from J; bases not matched to a gene: 7. Germline V gives CDR1 GTSNPN, CDR2 SVGIG (reference sequence). CDR3 length: 18 amino acids. Here the CDR3 DNA reads TGTGCCTGGAGGGCCCGGGACAGGGGGCTTTCCTATAATTCACCCCTCCACTTT. As protein: CAWRARDRGLSYNSPLHF.

The chain joins TRBV19 to TRBJ2-7; unclear D gene. V lost 6 bases, J lost 7 bases, and 22 bases lay in between. This CDR3 is 15 amino acids long. Germline V CDR1 and CDR2: LNHDA, SQIVND (reference sequence). Written as DNA, the CDR3 is TGTGCCAGTAGCACAAGCTCTGCAGGAGTAGGGGAGCAGTACTTC. This translates into CASSTSSAGVGEQYF.

The chain has TRBV5-1 and TRBJ1-2, with D hard to call. Deletions cut 0 bases from V and 8 bases from J, with 14 bases between. CDR1 and CDR2 from the germline V gene are SGHRS and YFSETQ. The CDR3 length is 14 residues. The CDR3 here is CASSLDAGLGGYTF. The CDR3 DNA sequence: TGCGCCAGCAGCTTGGATGCGGGATTGGGCGGCTACACCTTC.

The chain carries TRBV7-9 and TRBJ2-1; D might be TRBD1 or TRBD2, each matching 6 bases. V lost 5 bases, J lost 7 bases, and 21 bases lay in between. CDR1 is SEHNR and CDR2 is FQNEAQ in the germline V gene (reference sequence). The CDR3 runs 16 residues. CDR3 DNA: TGTGCCAGCAGCCCATCGGAGGGGGGAAGTTGGAATGAGCAGTTCTTC. Protein sequence: CASSPSEGGSWNEQFF.

The genes are TRBV10-3 and TRBJ1-5; D gene unclear. Germline V gene data show CDR1 as ENHRY and CDR2 as SYGVKD. This CDR3 region has 14 residues. V lost 3 bases, J lost 6 bases, and 12 bases lay in between. The CDR3 nucleotides are TGTGCCATCAGTGATATTAACTGGGGTCAGCCCCAGCATTTT. It codes for CAISDINWGQPQHF.

As concerns this clone: One end of the junction fails to match germline, which may point to a read error. This chain's CDR3 is CASSLRPLLDPSF. In nucleotides, the CDR3 is TGCGCCAGCAGTTTGAGACCGCTTCTAGATCCCTCCTTC. The rearrangement links TRBV5-1 to TRBJ1-2; D not certain. The CDR3 is made up of 13 amino acids. Germline V CDR1 and CDR2: SGHRS, YFSETQ.

In its sample, this clone was seen once. This chain uses TRBV4-1 with TRBJ1-1; D not resolved. Trimming took 1 base from V and 0 from J, leaving 6 bases between them. Germline assignment: CDR1 MGHRA and CDR2 YSYEKL. The length of the CDR3 is 14 residues. The CDR3 is CASSQGPVNTEAFF. The CDR3 DNA is TGCGCCAGCAGCCAAGGACCGGTGAACACTGAAGCTTTCTTT.

Points on this clone: The same CDR3 is also encoded by other DNA sequences in this sample. The chain recombines TRBV10-2 with TRBJ2-1; no definite D call. The germline V and J ends were trimmed by 3 bases and 10 bases, with 4 bases remaining between them. Germline V CDR1 and CDR2: WSHSY, SAAADI. The CDR3 runs 10 residues. CDR3 region: CASSDGEQFF. The CDR3 nucleotides read TGCGCCAGCAGTGATGGGGAGCAGTTCTTC.

The chain recombines TRBV6-5 with TRBJ2-7, with TRBD1 matching 10 bases. The V gene's germline CDR1 is MNHEY and CDR2 SVGAGI. The CDR3 has 14 residues. Losses at the gene ends were 4 bases for V and 5 bases for J; bases not matched to a gene: 5. CDR3 region: CASSSGTGVDEQYF. Here the CDR3 DNA reads TGTGCCAGCAGTTCCGGGACAGGGGTAGACGAGCAGTACTTC.